The clone carrying this T cell receptor (beta chain) was found many times. What it recognizes is unknown. The data are from a study of CD8 T cells in ankylosing spondylitis. Study-level findings and limits: Previous work reported some of these motif variants in the synovial fluid and blood of reactive arthritis. Disease-linked clones bore a CD8+ phenotype, appearing relatively rarely in peripheral blood. Reports say disease-linked clones showed up significantly more in matched ankylosing spondylitis synovial fluid.

In germline, CDR1 is DFQATT, CDR2 SNEGSKA (reference sequence). J gave up 3 bases and V 2 bases, and 6 bases lay outside the gene matches. There are 14 residues in the CDR3. The authors made TCR beta libraries by quantitative 5'-RACE with molecular barcodes. Each CDR3 protein gets one entry after TCRdb re-called the 5' RACE reads with MiXCR. The sample lists 200,000 or so distinct CDR3 sequences; 10% to 15% were seen once. The source is a female donor with ankylosing spondylitis or in good health (not recorded which). This sequence joins TRBV20-1 and TRBJ2-7; 8 nucleotides agree with TRBD2. The sample taken for sequencing was blood, either unsorted or a sorted T cell fraction (not recorded which). The CDR3 region has the DNA TGCAGTGCTAGATGGAGCGGGAGTGACTACGAGCAGTACTTC. Translating it yields CSARWSGSDYEQYF.